The clone carrying this T cell receptor beta chain was recorded many times. Its antigen is currently unknown. The data were obtained in a study of response to subunit inactivated influenza vaccine. Broader study findings: That few new T cells are recruited by each seasonal influenza vaccination was the authors' suggestion.

Trimming took off 2 bases at V and 7 bases at J, with 8 bases between the two ends. The CDR3 length is 12 residues. The germline V gene encodes CDR1 MNHEY and CDR2 SVGAGI. TCRdb redid the calling of the RT-PCR reads with MiXCR, one entry per CDR3 protein. This sample carries 170,000 or so distinct CDR3 sequences, about 10% of them seen once, and the ten largest clones take around 33%. The genes are TRBV6-5 and TRBJ1-2, with a possible D match to TRBD1 (5 bases). The source was CD8+ T cells sorted from PBMCs, collected around 25 months after vaccination. This TCR derives from a man in his fifties or sixties who received an inactivated influenza vaccine. CDR3 sequence (DNA): TGTGCCAGCAGTTACGAGGGACTTGGCTACACCTTC. Amino acids: CASSYEGLGYTF.